These T cell receptor beta chains were read from a single sample in a study of T cells in Graves' hyperthyroidism and ophthalmopathy. TCRdb passed the multiplex PCR reads through MiXCR, listing each CDR3 protein once. The sample contains 410,000 or so distinct CDR3 sequences, about 14% of which appear only once. What was sequenced was blood. The receptors originated from a man aged 18-30 years with Graves' ophthalmopathy. Both conserved end residues are part of each CDR3. A D gene is named only where the DNA matches it firmly. Size is omitted from some rows. Given values are once, few, many or a class for expanded clones.

NA	NA	TRBV5-1	TRBJ2-1	CASSLGPWRSSYNEQFF	TGCGCCAGCAGCTTGGGCCCCTGGCGGTCCTCCTACAATGAGCAGTTCTTC
NA	NA	TRBV12-3/TRBV12-4	TRBJ1-4	CASTSAAAWKLFF	TGTGCCAGCACCTCGGCGGCTGCTTGGAAACTGTTTTTT
many	NA	TRBV5-1	TRBJ1-5	CASSDGGGRQPQHF	TGCGCCAGCAGCGATGGAGGGGGTCGTCAGCCCCAGCATTTT
few	TRBD1	TRBV27	TRBJ1-2	CASSLVSGGLSYGYTF	TGTGCCAGCAGTTTAGTCTCAGGGGGGCTTAGCTATGGCTACACCTTC
many	TRBD2	TRBV5-1	TRBJ2-3	CASSSLAGGAADTQYF	TGCGCCAGCAGCTCCTTAGCGGGGGGGGCTGCAGATACGCAGTATTTT
NA	TRBD1	TRBV20-1	TRBJ2-7	CSARGDRQILEQYF	TGCAGTGCTAGAGGGGACAGGCAGATCCTCGAGCAGTACTTC
many	NA	TRBV7-3	TRBJ2-3	CASSDITSTDTQYF	TGTGCCAGCAGCGACATTACTAGCACAGATACGCAGTATTTT
many	NA	TRBV30	TRBJ1-4	CAADRYNEKLFF	TGTGCCGCCGACAGGTATAATGAAAAACTGTTTTTT
many	TRBD1	TRBV9	TRBJ1-2	CASSPQAGGSYGYTF	TGTGCCAGCAGCCCCCAGGCAGGGGGAAGCTATGGCTACACCTTC
NA	TRBD1	TRBV12-3/TRBV12-4	TRBJ1-1	CASMLPGQKAEAFF	TGTGCCAGCATGCTCCCGGGACAGAAGGCTGAAGCTTTCTTT
NA	TRBD1	TRBV3-1	TRBJ1-3	CASSQVTLDRALYGNTIYF	TGTGCCAGCAGCCAAGTTACTTTGGACAGGGCTTTATATGGAAACACCATATATTTT
many	TRBD2	TRBV5-1	TRBJ2-7	CASSLGLAGGSSPYEQYF	TGCGCCAGCAGCTTGGGGCTAGCGGGGGGCTCAAGTCCCTACGAGCAGTACTTC
many	TRBD2	TRBV19	TRBJ2-7	CASSIQREGEQYF	TGTGCCAGTAGTATACAGCGGGAGGGAGAGCAGTACTTC
many	TRBD1	TRBV7-6	TRBJ2-5	CASSRGTGELQETQYF	TGTGCCAGCAGCCGCGGGACAGGGGAGTTGCAAGAGACCCAGTACTTC
many	NA	TRBV18	TRBJ2-7	CASSPGSGSYEQYF	TGTGCCAGCTCACCAGGGTCAGGGTCCTACGAGCAGTACTTC
NA	NA	TRBV11-3	TRBJ2-7	CASSSQGLRFHEQYF	TGTGCCAGCAGCTCACAGGGTTTAAGGTTCCACGAGCAGTACTTC
many	NA	TRBV20-1	TRBJ2-3	CSAKTGAPILDTQYF	TGCAGTGCTAAAACGGGAGCTCCTATTTTAGATACGCAGTATTTT
many	NA	TRBV5-1	TRBJ2-3	CASSSTPSTDTQYF	TGCGCCAGCAGCTCAACCCCTAGCACAGATACGCAGTATTTT
NA	TRBD1	TRBV5-4	TRBJ1-1	CASSLNRGIGTEAFF	TGTGCCAGCAGCTTGAACAGGGGGATTGGGACTGAAGCTTTCTTT
few	NA	TRBV12-5	TRBJ2-2	CASGLVQQVGHTGELFF	TGTGCTAGTGGTTTGGTCCAGCAGGTCGGTCACACCGGGGAGCTGTTTTTT
NA	TRBD2	TRBV2	TRBJ2-1	CASSEAYSGSYEQFF	TGTGCCAGCAGTGAAGCTTACAGCGGGAGTTACGAGCAGTTCTTC
many	TRBD2	TRBV20-1	TRBJ2-1	CSAQLQRGSSYNEQFF	TGCAGTGCTCAACTACAGCGGGGGAGCTCCTACAATGAGCAGTTCTTC
NA	NA	TRBV10-3	TRBJ1-4	CAIRGDEEKLFF	TGTGCCATCAGGGGGGACGAGGAAAAACTGTTTTTT
many	NA	TRBV27	TRBJ2-5	CASSFVPGETQYF	TGTGCCAGCAGTTTTGTCCCCGGAGAGACCCAGTACTTC
many	NA	TRBV11-2	TRBJ2-3	CASSLGPSGTDTQYF	TGTGCCAGCAGCTTAGGGCCTAGCGGCACAGATACGCAGTATTTT
few	NA	TRBV12-3/TRBV12-4	TRBJ1-2	CASSLNTGFNGYTF	TGTGCCAGCAGTTTAAATACAGGGTTTAATGGCTACACCTTC
few	TRBD2	TRBV4-2	TRBJ2-3	CASSSPQVSGRADTQYF	TGTGCCAGCAGCTCCCCCCAGGTTAGCGGGAGGGCCGATACGCAGTATTTT
NA	TRBD1	TRBV12-3/TRBV12-4	TRBJ2-2	CASSQGAVNTGELFF	TGTGCCAGCAGCCAGGGGGCCGTAAACACCGGGGAGCTGTTTTTT
NA	NA	TRBV9	TRBJ1-4	CASSVETGGREKLFF	TGTGCCAGCAGCGTAGAGACAGGAGGAAGGGAAAAACTGTTTTTT
few	NA	TRBV3-1	TRBJ1-2	CASSQDIVNGYTF	TGTGCCAGCAGCCAAGATATAGTCAATGGCTACACCTTC
many	TRBD2	TRBV3-1	TRBJ2-1	CASSQEMLAGGLYNEQFF	TGTGCCAGCAGCCAAGAAATGTTAGCGGGGGGACTTTACAATGAGCAGTTCTTC
many	TRBD2	TRBV7-9	TRBJ2-3	CASSPGTSGSSTDTQYF	TGTGCCAGCAGCCCCGGGACTAGCGGATCTAGCACAGATACGCAGTATTTT
NA	TRBD1	TRBV5-8	TRBJ1-2	CASSLGPGQGNYGYTF	TGTGCCAGCAGCTTGGGACCTGGACAGGGAAACTATGGCTACACCTTC
many	NA	TRBV2	TRBJ1-4	CASSPRTAKLFF	TGTGCCAGCAGCCCTAGGACAGCAAAACTGTTTTTT
many	NA	TRBV12-3/TRBV12-4	TRBJ2-3	CASSLEWGTDTQYF	TGTGCCAGCAGTTTAGAGTGGGGTACAGATACGCAGTATTTT
NA	TRBD2	TRBV20-1	TRBJ2-1	CSAWTSGNYNEQFF	TGCAGTGCTTGGACTAGCGGAAACTACAATGAGCAGTTCTTC
NA	NA	TRBV2	TRBJ1-6	CASMEKGASPLHF	TGTGCCAGCATGGAGAAGGGTGCTTCACCCCTCCACTTT
NA	TRBD2	TRBV12-3/TRBV12-4	TRBJ2-5	CASSRTSGGDQETQYF	TGTGCCAGCAGTAGGACTAGCGGGGGTGATCAAGAGACCCAGTACTTC
many	TRBD1	TRBV2	TRBJ1-5	CASRPMTGANQPQHF	TGTGCCAGCAGACCTATGACAGGGGCAAATCAGCCCCAGCATTTT
NA	TRBD1	TRBV7-9	TRBJ2-2	CASSLGQGSTGELFF	TGTGCCAGCAGCCTCGGACAGGGAAGCACCGGGGAGCTGTTTTTT
many	NA	TRBV6-1	TRBJ1-2	CASSTPNYGYTF	TGTGCCAGCTCTACCCCTAACTATGGCTACACCTTC
many	TRBD1	TRBV6-1	TRBJ1-1	CASVGDSSLTEAFF	TGTGCCAGCGTAGGGGACAGCTCCCTCACTGAAGCTTTCTTT
NA	TRBD1	TRBV24-1	TRBJ2-5	CATGQGQTQYF	TGTGCCACCGGACAGGGTCAGACCCAGTACTTC
many	NA	TRBV18	TRBJ1-6	CASSPGQVRSPLHF	TGTGCCAGCTCACCAGGCCAAGTGCGTTCACCCCTCCACTTT
few	NA	TRBV19	TRBJ1-5	CASKVSGQPQHF	TGTGCCAGTAAAGTTAGTGGTCAGCCCCAGCATTTT
NA	NA	TRBV5-8	TRBJ2-3	CASSLTGVDTQYF	TGTGCCAGCAGCTTGACGGGGGTTGACACGCAGTATTTT
many	TRBD2	TRBV20-1	TRBJ2-5	CSAVLAGGPWETQYF	TGCAGTGCTGTACTAGCGGGAGGGCCTTGGGAGACCCAGTACTTC
NA	TRBD2	TRBV20-1	TRBJ2-1	CSARVAGPYNEQFF	TGCAGTGCTAGAGTAGCGGGACCCTACAATGAGCAGTTCTTC
many	NA	TRBV6-1	TRBJ1-2	CASSEMAGYGYTF	TGTGCCAGCAGTGAAATGGCAGGCTATGGCTACACCTTC
NA	TRBD2	TRBV5-1	TRBJ2-3	CASSLQRETGTDTQYF	TGCGCCAGCAGCTTGCAGCGGGAGACAGGCACAGATACGCAGTATTTT
many	NA	TRBV9	TRBJ1-3	CASSVAYNTIYF	TGTGCCAGCAGCGTAGCGTATAACACCATATATTTT
many	NA	TRBV10-3	TRBJ2-7	CAISDFTAVEQYF	TGTGCCATCAGTGATTTTACCGCGGTGGAGCAGTACTTC
many	NA	TRBV18	TRBJ2-3	CASQKRDPFTDTQYF	TGTGCCAGCCAGAAACGGGACCCCTTCACAGATACGCAGTATTTT
many	NA	TRBV30	TRBJ1-5	CAWSVGGHQPQHF	TGTGCCTGGAGTGTAGGGGGTCATCAGCCCCAGCATTTT